The source of this TCR beta chain is a study of identical twins (dated by TCRdb to the mid-2010s). A note on the overall study: TCR alpha and beta repertoires from monozygotic twins, unrelated adults of various ages and cord blood were deep-sequenced to test whether fetal clonotypes persist. Replicate twin experiments were performed at different times using different library preparation protocols to rule out contamination. Beyond this particular receptor, the publication reports: Invariant T cells such as MAIT and iNKT could partly confound zero-insertion analyses, though diverse VJ usage argued against this for most clonotypes. Compared with coincidental sharing between unrelated individuals, out-of-frame TCR alpha sequences shared between twins had an excess of sequences with low generation probability. Because the same donors could not be followed over many years, conclusions were based on cross-sectional statistical analysis. Abundant cord blood beta clonotypes carried fewer insertions; young adult naive repertoires showed a weaker similar trend, while memory repertoires showed none. A weaker excess of twin sharing was found in beta out-of-frame sequences because the signal-to-noise ratio was lowered by fewer shared sequences. Out-of-frame TCR alpha sharing in monozygotic twins was systematically underestimated by recombination models, whereas sharing between unrelated individuals was in agreement with the recombination models.

The library was made by 5' RACE. Instrument on record: Illumina HiSeq 2000. Template switching introduced a universal primer binding site; the final cDNA contained a unique molecular identifier, enabling accurate counting of TCR cDNA molecules. Specific primers in the conserved constant-segment region were used to synthesize first-strand cDNA for the TCR alpha and beta chains. To control for contamination, each cDNA library was double barcoded with a SMART-Mk sample barcode plus Illumina barcodes. TruSeq adapter sequences and Illumina sample barcodes were added in two successive PCR steps. Sequencing of the TCR alpha and beta cDNA libraries was done on the Illumina HiSeq platform using custom primers. Turning to the authors' computational methods: Raw reads were processed with MiGEC to extract unique molecular identifiers, and MiXCR was used to determine CDR3 positions. Recombination models were inferred per individual with the repgenHMM and IGoR tools using an EM algorithm. The analysis of shared clonotypes was done with the tcR package in R, with sharing normalized by the product of cloneset sizes. To study raw recombination free of thymic and clonal selection effects, out-of-frame nonproductive sequences were analyzed. TCRdb redid the processing of the public reads, applying fastp at Q25 and MiXCR, and retained in-frame beta chains. Each entry is one CDR3 protein sequence, shown with its most common DNA and genes. For this entry, the V and J calls and clone size follow TCRdb and not the study's own pipeline. The sample profile shows about 720,000 distinct CDR3 sequences; around 8.6% of them were found once. Together, the top ten hold more than 0.75% of the sample.

The CDR3 covers 15 residues, taking in both the cysteine and the phenylalanine. Here the CDR3 DNA is all that survives: 45 bases in frame from base 1. Based on the germline V gene, the CDR1 and CDR2 sequences are MNHNS and SASEGT. V loses 6 bases of germline sequence and J loses 6 bases, and the interval between the two ends is 18 bases. This clonotype was seen repeatedly, ten times or more. The specificity of this receptor is unknown. The input lacks base qualities; no much larger clone sits a single base away. Only healthy Caucasian donors were included. Three pairs of female monozygotic twins, all aged 18 to 29 years, were included in the twin cohort. The RNA used for TCR libraries was isolated from peripheral blood mononuclear cells. Separately, the same data were catalogued under a study of yellow fever vaccine responses in identical twins. Per that second paper: The T cell response to vaccination in identical twins was reported by the authors to appear partly convergent and partly personalized. Focusing on identical twins, the study followed the T cell clones that responded to the vaccine, and did so with precision.

Sequencing used PBMCs. The rearrangement combines TRBV6-1 with TRBJ2-1; the D gene is perhaps TRBD1 or TRBD2, as each covers 5 bases. The receptor's source is a woman aged 18-29 years in good health. The CDR3 reads CASSLRWDVGNEQFF. Read as DNA, the sequence is TGTGCCAGCAGCCTTCGATGGGACGTAGGCAATGAGCAGTTCTTC.